The sequence of this T cell receptor beta chain was determined in a study of cytomegalovirus exposure and HLA in healthy donors. Findings of the study overall: Specificity of a few CMV-associated chains for CMV antigens was verified in vitro. Previously analyzed data showed that most TCR beta V segments were productive at a frequency of about 87% or about 30%.

Healthy donors of bone marrow made up the group. The primer mix had 60 Vbeta and 13 Jbeta primers. In the study's own analysis: As a later analysis found, there were 60 million to 90 million unique TCR beta chains, of which around 9.9 million were shared. Libraries were prepared by immunoSEQ multiplex PCR; TCRdb keeps only in-frame clonotypes and omits some of them. The V and J calls and clone size are taken from that table; D and trimming were inferred from the DNA. The repertoire holds roughly 120,000 clones, with around 70% as singletons. With respect to this clone: Its matching antigen is unknown.

Germline trimming cut 2 bases from V and 3 bases from J; bases unmatched to any gene: 9. This CDR3 has 16 residues. The V gene's germline CDR1 is MNHNS and CDR2 SASEGT. The V gene is TRBV6-1, the J gene TRBJ2-5; 7 positions agree with TRBD2. The origin of this receptor is a woman in her thirties or forties in good health and CMV-seronegative. Material: PBMCs. Here the CDR3 DNA reads TGTGCCAGCAGTGAACTAGCGGCGGGACCCGAAGAGACCCAGTACTTC. It yields the protein CASSELAAGPEETQYF.